These T cell receptor beta chains were read from a single sample in a study of technical replicates of blood from four donors. Using immunoSEQ multiplex PCR, the repertoire was profiled, and TCRdb retains in-frame clones only, with some absent. In the table there are about 54,000 clones, around 95% of which are singletons. Sequenced sample: T cells isolated from PBMCs. The receptors were sampled from a human donor in good health. The CDR3 runs from the conserved cysteine through the conserved F or W. Each record gives: J gene, clone size, V gene, D gene, CDR3 DNA, CDR3 protein. D genes are given only for firm matches. Only some rows state a clone size, as once, few, many or a class for expanded clones.

J gene: TRBJ1-4
clone size: -
V gene: TRBV9
D gene: -
CDR3 DNA: TGTGCCAGCAGCGAAAGGGGGAATGAAAAACTGTTTTTT
CDR3 protein: CASSERGNEKLFF

J gene: TRBJ2-5
clone size: -
V gene: TRBV5-1
D gene: -
CDR3 DNA: TGCGCCAGCAGCTTGTACCTAGCTGGAGGAGAGACCCAGTACTTC
CDR3 protein: CASSLYLAGGETQYF

J gene: TRBJ1-3
clone size: -
V gene: TRBV7-8
D gene: -
CDR3 DNA: TGTGCCAGCAGCTTCCGTCAGGCAGTCGGATTAAGCGGAAACACCATATATTTT
CDR3 protein: CASSFRQAVGLSGNTIYF

J gene: TRBJ2-2
clone size: -
V gene: TRBV6-5
D gene: TRBD2
CDR3 DNA: TGTGCCAGCATAGCGGGAAAAGCGAACACCGGGGAGCTGTTTTTT
CDR3 protein: CASIAGKANTGELFF

J gene: TRBJ2-1
clone size: -
V gene: TRBV7-8
D gene: -
CDR3 DNA: TGTGCCAGCACCCCAAATTCCTACAATGAGCAGTTCTTC
CDR3 protein: CASTPNSYNEQFF

J gene: TRBJ1-6
clone size: -
V gene: TRBV7-9
D gene: -
CDR3 DNA: TGTGCCAGCAGCTCCGGCAGGACATCCTTTAATTCACCCCTCCACTTT
CDR3 protein: CASSSGRTSFNSPLHF

J gene: TRBJ1-2
clone size: -
V gene: TRBV7-2
D gene: TRBD1
CDR3 DNA: TGTGCCAGCAGCTTGGCTCAACAGGGGTTTGGATATGGCTACACCTTC
CDR3 protein: CASSLAQQGFGYGYTF

J gene: TRBJ2-7
clone size: -
V gene: TRBV15
D gene: -
CDR3 DNA: TGTGCCACCAGCAAGACAGGTTACGAGCAGTACTTC
CDR3 protein: CATSKTGYEQYF

J gene: TRBJ1-2
clone size: -
V gene: TRBV11-1
D gene: TRBD1
CDR3 DNA: TGTGCCAGCAGCTTAAGACAGGGGATGTATGGCTACACCTTC
CDR3 protein: CASSLRQGMYGYTF

J gene: TRBJ2-2
clone size: -
V gene: TRBV13
D gene: -
CDR3 DNA: TGTGCCAGCAGCCAGAACACCGGGGAGCTGTTTTTT
CDR3 protein: CASSQNTGELFF

J gene: TRBJ1-3
clone size: -
V gene: TRBV7-9
D gene: TRBD1
CDR3 DNA: TGTGCCAGCAGCTTACGTGACAGGGGATTGGACACCATATATTTT
CDR3 protein: CASSLRDRGLDTIYF

J gene: TRBJ2-7
clone size: -
V gene: TRBV5-4
D gene: TRBD2
CDR3 DNA: TGTGCCAGCAGCCTTAATAGCGGGAGGGCATACGAGCAGTACTTC
CDR3 protein: CASSLNSGRAYEQYF

J gene: TRBJ2-5
clone size: -
V gene: TRBV9
D gene: TRBD2
CDR3 DNA: TGTGCCAGCAGCTTCGGGACTAGCGGGAGATCGGGGACCCAGTACTTC
CDR3 protein: CASSFGTSGRSGTQYF

J gene: TRBJ1-5
clone size: -
V gene: TRBV18
D gene: -
CDR3 DNA: TGTGCCAGCTCACCAACGGGAGGGCCCCAGCATTTT
CDR3 protein: CASSPTGGPQHF

J gene: TRBJ2-3
clone size: -
V gene: TRBV7-6
D gene: TRBD2
CDR3 DNA: TGTGCCAGCAGCGTACTAGCGGGGGGCCGGGATACGCAGTATTTT
CDR3 protein: CASSVLAGGRDTQYF

J gene: TRBJ1-2
clone size: -
V gene: TRBV6-5
D gene: -
CDR3 DNA: TGTGCCAGCAGTCGAGGGATTGGTCTGCATGGCTACACCTTC
CDR3 protein: CASSRGIGLHGYTF

J gene: TRBJ2-2
clone size: -
V gene: TRBV9
D gene: -
CDR3 DNA: TGTGCCAGCAGCGTAGAGGGCGCAGGGGTCACCGGGGAGCTGTTTTTT
CDR3 protein: CASSVEGAGVTGELFF

J gene: TRBJ2-7
clone size: -
V gene: TRBV5-1
D gene: TRBD1
CDR3 DNA: TGCGCCAGCAGCCCCAGGGACAGGGAAATTTATCCCTTCAACTACGAGCAGTACTTC
CDR3 protein: CASSPRDREIYPFNYEQYF

J gene: TRBJ1-1
clone size: -
V gene: TRBV5-1
D gene: TRBD1
CDR3 DNA: TGCGCCAGCAGCTCTCCGGGACAGGGCTACACTGAAGCTTTCTTT
CDR3 protein: CASSSPGQGYTEAFF

J gene: TRBJ2-1
clone size: -
V gene: TRBV10-1
D gene: TRBD2
CDR3 DNA: TGCGCCAGCAGTACTAGCGGGAGACGTTTGGGCGAGCAGTTCTTC
CDR3 protein: CASSTSGRRLGEQFF

J gene: TRBJ1-3
clone size: -
V gene: TRBV7-9
D gene: -
CDR3 DNA: TGTGCCAGCAGCTTTACTACAGGGTCTGGAAACACCATATATTTT
CDR3 protein: CASSFTTGSGNTIYF

J gene: TRBJ2-4
clone size: -
V gene: TRBV7-9
D gene: TRBD1
CDR3 DNA: TGTACCCCTTCCCCCGGGACAGGGGTGGGCATTCAGTACTTC
CDR3 protein: CTPSPGTGVGIQYF

J gene: TRBJ2-5
clone size: -
V gene: TRBV9
D gene: TRBD1
CDR3 DNA: TGTGCCAGCAGCGCTTTACAGGGGGCCGGGGAGACCCAGTACTTC
CDR3 protein: CASSALQGAGETQYF

J gene: TRBJ2-5
clone size: once
V gene: TRBV10-2
D gene: -
CDR3 DNA: TGCGCCAGCAGTGAGAGCGGGCGAGAGACCCAGTACTTC
CDR3 protein: CASSESGRETQYF

J gene: TRBJ2-5
clone size: -
V gene: TRBV5-1
D gene: -
CDR3 DNA: TGCGCCAGCCGAGATGCCCCGCGCGAAGAGACCCAGTACTTC
CDR3 protein: CASRDAPREETQYF

J gene: TRBJ2-3
clone size: -
V gene: TRBV5-1
D gene: -
CDR3 DNA: TGCGCCAGCAGCTTGGCCAACGGGGTGGAGTATTTT
CDR3 protein: CASSLANGVEYF

J gene: TRBJ2-7
clone size: -
V gene: TRBV11-2
D gene: TRBD2
CDR3 DNA: TGTGCCAGCAGCCTTGGGCGGGGGATGATATACGAGCAGTACTTC
CDR3 protein: CASSLGRGMIYEQYF

J gene: TRBJ1-1
clone size: once
V gene: TRBV7-6
D gene: -
CDR3 DNA: TGTGCCAGCACCCTCACCCACCCGAGTTACACTGAAGCTTTCTTT
CDR3 protein: CASTLTHPSYTEAFF

J gene: TRBJ2-1
clone size: -
V gene: TRBV7-6
D gene: TRBD2
CDR3 DNA: TGTGCCAGCAGTAGGCTGTTGCGGACTAGAATCAATGAGCAGTTCTTC
CDR3 protein: CASSRLLRTRINEQFF

J gene: TRBJ2-2
clone size: -
V gene: TRBV15
D gene: -
CDR3 DNA: TGTGCCACCAGAACGAACAGGGACACCGGGGAGCTGTTTTTT
CDR3 protein: CATRTNRDTGELFF

J gene: TRBJ1-1
clone size: few
V gene: TRBV15
D gene: -
CDR3 DNA: TGTGCCACCAGCAGAGATAGGGACATTATGAACACTGAAGCTTTCTTT
CDR3 protein: CATSRDRDIMNTEAFF

J gene: TRBJ2-2
clone size: -
V gene: TRBV7-9
D gene: -
CDR3 DNA: TGTGCCAGCAGCTTAGCAGGGGACACCGGGGAGCTGTTTTTT
CDR3 protein: CASSLAGDTGELFF

J gene: TRBJ2-4
clone size: -
V gene: TRBV10-3
D gene: -
CDR3 DNA: TGTGCCATCAGTGAGTCGACCAGGGGAGAAATTCAGTACTTC
CDR3 protein: CAISESTRGEIQYF

J gene: TRBJ2-3
clone size: -
V gene: TRBV11-2
D gene: TRBD2
CDR3 DNA: TGTGCCAGCAGCTTCCCGCGCGGACTAGCGGGGGAGGAAGATACGCAGTATTTT
CDR3 protein: CASSFPRGLAGEEDTQYF

J gene: TRBJ1-5
clone size: few
V gene: TRBV7-8
D gene: TRBD1
CDR3 DNA: TGTGCCAGCAGTCCAGGACAGGGCGGCAATCAGCCCCAGCATTTT
CDR3 protein: CASSPGQGGNQPQHF

J gene: TRBJ2-1
clone size: -
V gene: TRBV19
D gene: TRBD2
CDR3 DNA: TGTGCCAGTAGTCGACCTAGGGGACTAGCGTTATACAATGAGCAGTTCTTC
CDR3 protein: CASSRPRGLALYNEQFF

J gene: TRBJ2-7
clone size: -
V gene: TRBV9
D gene: -
CDR3 DNA: TGTGCCAGCAGCGTAGACCACAGCTCCTACGAGCAGTACTTC
CDR3 protein: CASSVDHSSYEQYF

J gene: TRBJ2-1
clone size: once
V gene: TRBV9
D gene: -
CDR3 DNA: TGTGCCAGCAGCGTAGGCGGGGAATATGAGCAGTTCTTC
CDR3 protein: CASSVGGEYEQFF

J gene: TRBJ2-1
clone size: -
V gene: TRBV28
D gene: -
CDR3 DNA: TGTGCCAGCATCGACAGCTCCTACAATGAGCAGTTCTTC
CDR3 protein: CASIDSSYNEQFF

J gene: TRBJ2-1
clone size: -
V gene: TRBV7-9
D gene: -
CDR3 DNA: TGTGCCAGCAGCTTTGGAGGGAGTAAGGGCAATGAGCAGTTCTTC
CDR3 protein: CASSFGGSKGNEQFF

J gene: TRBJ1-2
clone size: -
V gene: TRBV7-9
D gene: TRBD1
CDR3 DNA: TGTGCCACCCTTCGACAGGGAGGCTATGGCTACACCTTC
CDR3 protein: CATLRQGGYGYTF

J gene: TRBJ1-1
clone size: -
V gene: TRBV5-1
D gene: -
CDR3 DNA: TGCGCCAGCAGCGGAAAGGACATGCCTACTGAAGCTTTCTTT
CDR3 protein: CASSGKDMPTEAFF

J gene: TRBJ2-3
clone size: -
V gene: TRBV10-3
D gene: TRBD1
CDR3 DNA: TGTGCCATCAGTCTGAGACAGGGAACAGATACGCAGTATTTT
CDR3 protein: CAISLRQGTDTQYF

J gene: TRBJ2-3
clone size: -
V gene: TRBV28
D gene: -
CDR3 DNA: TGTGCCAGCAGTTTGTGGACAGTTAGCACAGATACGCAGTATTTT
CDR3 protein: CASSLWTVSTDTQYF

J gene: TRBJ2-3
clone size: once
V gene: TRBV9
D gene: TRBD2
CDR3 DNA: TGTGCCAGCAGCGTAGGACTAGCCCCAGATACGCAGTATTTT
CDR3 protein: CASSVGLAPDTQYF

J gene: TRBJ1-1
clone size: few
V gene: TRBV29-1
D gene: TRBD1
CDR3 DNA: TGCAGCGTAAGGACAGGGGCGAACACTGAAGCTTTCTTT
CDR3 protein: CSVRTGANTEAFF

J gene: TRBJ1-1
clone size: -
V gene: TRBV28
D gene: -
CDR3 DNA: TGTGCCAGCGGTCAGGACATTCCCAGTGAAGCTTTCTTT
CDR3 protein: CASGQDIPSEAFF

J gene: TRBJ2-7
clone size: once
V gene: TRBV28
D gene: -
CDR3 DNA: TGTGCCAGCAGTTTGGACTCCGGCTCCTACGAGCAGTACTTC
CDR3 protein: CASSLDSGSYEQYF

J gene: TRBJ1-2
clone size: -
V gene: TRBV10-2
D gene: -
CDR3 DNA: TGCGCCAGCAGTGATCGGGGAAACTATGGCTACACCTTC
CDR3 protein: CASSDRGNYGYTF

J gene: TRBJ2-1
clone size: -
V gene: TRBV5-1
D gene: TRBD1
CDR3 DNA: TGCGCCAGCAGCGTGGGACAGACTTACAATGAGCAGTTCTTC
CDR3 protein: CASSVGQTYNEQFF

J gene: TRBJ2-3
clone size: -
V gene: TRBV6-5
D gene: -
CDR3 DNA: TGTGCCAGCACGAGCGCAGATACGCAGTATTTT
CDR3 protein: CASTSADTQYF

J gene: TRBJ2-1
clone size: -
V gene: TRBV18
D gene: TRBD2
CDR3 DNA: TGTGCCAGCTCACCAGCCGGGACTAGCGGGTCTAATGAGCAGTTCTTC
CDR3 protein: CASSPAGTSGSNEQFF

J gene: TRBJ2-3
clone size: -
V gene: TRBV11-2
D gene: -
CDR3 DNA: TGTGCCAACCTCAGGGAAGATACGCAGTATTTT
CDR3 protein: CANLREDTQYF

J gene: TRBJ2-3
clone size: -
V gene: TRBV28
D gene: -
CDR3 DNA: TGTGCCAGCAGTTTGCGGCGGGTTACTAGCACAGATACGCAGTATTTT
CDR3 protein: CASSLRRVTSTDTQYF